This TCR beta chain came from a study of T cells after yellow fever vaccination. Study findings and constraints: The secondary response was weaker, and its peak arrived faster, on day 5 versus 15. Booster samples showed a return of most primary-vaccination clones (under 98% CD4, approximately 85% CD8).

The V and J ends lost 3 bases and 2 bases respectively, with 14 bases between them. The CDR3 consists of 15 residues. Per germline, CDR1 DFQATT and CDR2 SNEGSKA (reference sequence). In its sample, this clonotype was seen a few times. The antigen is undetermined. The 5'RACE template-switching step produced TCR cDNA and added a universal primer site and UMIs. TCRdb analysed the 5' RACE reads with MiXCR anew, one entry per CDR3 protein. The sample shows hundreds of thousands of distinct CDR3 sequences, roughly 13% of them seen only once. J is TRBJ1-3 and V is TRBV20-1; D perhaps matches TRBD1 (6 bases). This clonotype originated in a man between 25 and 39 years old who received the YFV17D yellow fever vaccine. This specimen consisted of PBMCs, obtained on the day of the yellow fever booster vaccination. This chain's CDR3 is CSASEGGTAGNTIYF. Written as DNA, the CDR3 is TGCAGTGCTAGCGAAGGGGGGACGGCTGGAAACACCATATATTTT.